Each of the 28 T cell receptor beta chains below was sequenced from the same sample in a study of low-dose radiotherapy and immunotherapy resistance in tumors. Time point specified: before trial treatment. TRAV- and TRBV-specific primers, spanning alpha and beta chains, primed first-strand cDNA. TCR amplification involved around 22 PCR cycles with a constant-region primer and V-primer adapter. TCRdb redid the calling of the reads with MiXCR, one entry per CDR3 protein. This table has 60,000 to 90,000 distinct CDR3 sequences, about a third appearing once. Sequences were derived from PBMCs, sampled before treatment. All receptors come from a female donor with ovarian cancer.

This clonotype was seen repeatedly, ten times or more. J is TRBJ1-5 and V is TRBV4-2; TRBD1 is a possible D gene (5 bases). From germline, CDR1 is LGHNA and CDR2 YNFKEQ. Trimming removed 3 bases at V and 6 bases at J, with 9 bases between. The CDR3 consists of 13 residues. Written as DNA, the CDR3 is TGTGCCAGCAGCCAGGGGCGCAGTCAGCCCCAGCATTTT. Its protein product is CASSQGRSQPQHF.

This clonotype was seen at least ten times. The J gene is TRBJ2-2, the V gene TRBV19; 7 bases line up with TRBD1. The V and J ends lost 5 bases and 5 bases, in that order; junction bases with no gene match: 5. The CDR3 consists of 14 residues. Germline CDR1 and CDR2: LNHDA and SQIVND (reference sequence). The CDR3 region is CASSVTGRTGELFF. As DNA, the CDR3 is TGTGCCAGTAGTGTGACAGGGAGAACCGGGGAGCTGTTTTTT.

The chain carries TRBV12-3 or TRBV12-4 and TRBJ2-1; 12 bases fit TRBD2. CDR3 length: 17 residues. After removal of 4 bases from V and 1 base from J, the junction contained 5 bases not matched to a gene. The CDR3 loop reads CASSSTSGGPSYNEQFF. The DNA for the CDR3 is TGTGCCAGCAGTTCGACTAGCGGGGGACCTTCCTACAATGAGCAGTTCTTC.

There are many counts of this clonotype. The rearrangement uses TRBV6-6 and TRBJ1-2; maybe TRBD1 (5 bases). The CDR3 contains 16 residues. The germline V and J ends were trimmed by 7 bases and 4 bases, with 22 bases remaining between them. The germline V gene has CDR1 MNHNY and CDR2 SVGAGI (reference sequence). The CDR3, as DNA: TGTGCCAGCACGGGCTTAGGGAGCCAGGGATCCTATGGCTACACCTTC. This translates into CASTGLGSQGSYGYTF.

This chain connects TRBV7-1 to TRBJ1-5, with TRBD1 matching 7 bases. TRBV7-1 is an ORF, with its function uncertain. The CDR3 is 14 amino acids. V dropped 5 bases and J dropped 11; count of bases not matched to a gene: 12. Here the CDR3 reads CASSPQQGRETQHF. CDR3 coding DNA: TGTGCCAGCAGCCCGCAACAGGGGCGAGAGACCCAGCATTTT.

This clonotype was detected many times. The genes are TRBV20-1 and TRBJ2-1; 8 nucleotides align to TRBD1. Germline V gives CDR1 DFQATT, CDR2 SNEGSKA (reference sequence). Trimming removed 5 bases from V and 7 bases from J; junction bases left unmatched: 13. This CDR3 has 15 residues. CDR3 amino acids: CSAANDDRGGNEQFF. CDR3 nucleotide sequence: TGCAGTGCTGCGAACGACGACAGGGGAGGTAATGAGCAGTTCTTC.

V gene TRBV2 combines with J gene TRBJ1-5, with 9 bases fitting TRBD1. The V segment lost 9 bases and the J segment 6 bases; nucleotides outside the gene matches: 9. Germline loops: CDR1 SNHLY, CDR2 FYNNEI. The CDR3 length is 14 residues. The CDR3 region is CARYEDRGGQPQHF. In nucleotides, the CDR3 is TGTGCCAGGTATGAGGACAGGGGAGGTCAGCCCCAGCATTTT.

The chain links TRBV5-5 to TRBJ2-7, with D tentatively TRBD1 (7 bases). The CDR3 is 13 residues long. V lost 6 bases, J lost 5 bases, and 15 bases lay in between. From germline, CDR1 is SGHKS and CDR2 YYEKEE (reference sequence). As DNA, the CDR3 is TGTGCCAGCACCATCCCAGGGGGGCACGAGCAGTACTTC. This codes for CASTIPGGHEQYF.

This clonotype was counted ten times or more. The chain has TRBV18 and TRBJ2-2; no definite D call. The V end was cut by 6 bases, the J end by 5 bases, with 13 bases between. This CDR3 is 14 amino acids long. Germline loops: CDR1 KGHSH, CDR2 LQKENI. The DNA for the CDR3 is TGTGCCAGCTCCCTAGAGGTCGGGACCGGGGAGCTGTTTTTT. Protein: CASSLEVGTGELFF. Filled out from reference TRBV18 and TRBJ2-2, the complete variable domain reads NAGVMQNPRHLVRRRGQEARLRCSPMKGHSHVYWYRQLPEEGLKFMVYLQKENIIDESGMPKERFSAEFPKEGPSILRIQQVVRGDSAAYFCASSLEVGTGELFFGEGSRLTVL.

On this clonotype itself: A far more abundant clone sits one base away, making this likely a read error. The chain combines TRBV7-4 with TRBJ1-5; D is uncertain. There are 12 residues in the CDR3. Deletions cut 4 bases from V and 14 bases from J, with 15 bases between. Germline V CDR1 and CDR2: SGHVT, SQSDAQ. The CDR3: CASSYLSLLEHF. DNA for the CDR3: TGTGCCAGCAGCTACCTTAGTCTCCTGGAGCATTTT. Variable domain in full (rest from reference TRBV7-4 and TRBJ1-5): GAGVSQSPRYKVAKRGRDVALRCDSISGHVTLYWYRQTLGQGSEVLTYSQSDAQRDKSGRPSGRFSAERPERSVSTLKIQRTEQGDSAVYLCASSYLSLLEHFGDGTRLSIL.

This chain connects TRBV24-1 to TRBJ1-5; D may be TRBD1 (6 bases). Trimming took 3 bases from V and 2 from J, leaving 13 bases between them. The CDR3 has 16 amino acids. Germline V gene data show CDR1 as KGHDR and CDR2 as SFDVKD. CDR3: CATSDRTARRNQPQHF. CDR3 nucleotides: TGTGCCACCAGTGATCGGACAGCGAGGCGCAATCAGCCCCAGCATTTT.

On this clonotype itself: The likely explanation is a read error, given a far larger clone one base away. The chain recombines TRBV9 with TRBJ2-7; D may correspond to TRBD1 or TRBD2 (7 bases each). Trimming removed 1 base from V and 7 bases from J, with 18 bases in between. Germline loops: CDR1 SGDLS, CDR2 YYNGEE. The CDR3 loop spans 15 amino acids. DNA of the CDR3: TGTGCCAGCAGCGTACAGGGGGGGACCTACAATGAGCAGTACTTC. It encodes CASSVQGGTYNEQYF. The full variable domain, its missing parts supplied by reference TRBV9 and TRBJ2-7, is DSGVTQTPKHLITATGQRVTLRCSPRSGDLSVYWYQQSLDQGLQFLIQYYNGEERAKGNILERFSAQQFPDLHSELNLSSLELGDSALYFCASSVQGGTYNEQYFGPGTRLTVT.

As concerns this clonotype: This likely stems from a read error, as it lies one base from a far larger clone. V usage is TRBV13 and J usage is TRBJ2-2, with D hard to call. Trimming shortened V by 1 base and J by 6 bases, and 15 bases separated the two germline ends. The CDR3 spans 16 residues. Germline loops: CDR1 PRHDT, CDR2 FYEKMQ (reference sequence). The CDR3 coding sequence is TGTGCCAGCAGCTTAGTAACGGCGAAGAGCTCCGGGGAGCTGTTTTTT. Its protein is CASSLVTAKSSGELFF.

This clonotype was seen ten or more times. This chain uses TRBV7-8 with TRBJ2-1, with 7 bases matching TRBD2. The CDR3 consists of 12 residues. V gave up 3 bases and J gave up 14 bases; unmatched junction bases: 7. The germline gives CDR1 SGHVS, CDR2 FQNEAQ. CDR3 DNA: TGTGCCAGCAGCTTCCATTCGGCGGGGGAGTTCTTC. Translation: CASSFHSAGEFF. Filled out from reference TRBV7-8 and TRBJ2-1, the complete variable domain reads GAGVSQSPRYKVAKRGQDVALRCDPISGHVSLFWYQQALGQGPEFLTYFQNEAQLDKSGLPSDRFFAERPEGSVSTLKIQRTQQEDSAVYLCASSFHSAGEFFGPGTRLTVL.

This clonotype was counted once. This chain links TRBV20-1 with TRBJ2-5, with D hard to call. This CDR3 has 10 amino acids. The germline CDR1 and CDR2 sequences are DFQATT and SNEGSKA (reference sequence). The V end was cut by 1 base, the J end by 4 bases, with 1 base between. CDR3 nucleotides: TGCAGTGCTAGAGTAGAGACCCAGTACTTC. It is translated as CSARVETQYF.

The rearrangement joins TRBV20-1 to TRBJ1-4, with TRBD1 matching over 8 bases. Trimming removed 0 bases from V and 6 bases from J; junction bases left unmatched: 9. The CDR3 loop spans 16 amino acids. Germline assignment: CDR1 DFQATT and CDR2 SNEGSKA (reference sequence). CDR3 bases: TGCAGTGCTAGAGAACATACAGGGGGGAATGATGAAAAACTGTTTTTT. It yields the protein CSAREHTGGNDEKLFF.

There are many counts of this clonotype. The rearrangement uses TRBV28 and TRBJ1-1; a weak D match, TRBD1 (5 bases). The CDR3 sequence is 14 residues long. The germline CDR1 and CDR2 sequences are MDHEN and SYDVKM. Trimming pared 3 bases from V and 4 bases from J, leaving 12 bases between. CDR3 bases: TGTGCCAGCAGTTTTAAGTGGGGCGGCACTGAAGCTTTCTTT. Protein sequence: CASSFKWGGTEAFF.

This clonotype was seen repeatedly, ten times or more. This chain uses TRBV29-1 with TRBJ2-5, with TRBD2 matching over 16 bases. The V segment lost 3 bases and the J segment 4 bases; nucleotides outside the gene matches: 8. This CDR3 has 17 amino acids. Germline V lookup: CDR1 SQVTM, CDR2 ANQGSEA. In DNA, the CDR3 is TGCAGCGTTGAGGTTGGGACTAGCGGGGGGGTGTCAGAGACCCAGTACTTC. As protein: CSVEVGTSGGVSETQYF.

This clonotype was counted ten times or more. This chain links TRBV19 with TRBJ2-1; TRBD2 matches 8 bases. The germline gives CDR1 LNHDA, CDR2 SQIVND (reference sequence). CDR3 size: 15 residues. J gave up 7 bases and V 7 bases, and 12 bases lay outside the gene matches. CDR3: CASTPSSGRGNEQFF. DNA of the CDR3: TGTGCCAGTACCCCCTCGAGCGGGAGAGGGAATGAGCAGTTCTTC.

The gene calls are TRBV28 and TRBJ1-2; 10 positions agree with TRBD1. Germline loops: CDR1 MDHEN, CDR2 SYDVKM. The CDR3 runs 15 residues. The V and J ends lost 10 bases and 3 bases, in that order; junction bases with no gene match: 11. CDR3 DNA: TGTGCCACCCTCCGGGACAGGGGCTCGTACTATGGCTACACCTTC. This codes for CATLRDRGSYYGYTF.

This clonotype occurred many times. CDR3 region: CASRRSSENEQYF. The CDR3 coding sequence is TGTGCCAGCCGACGTTCTAGCGAAAACGAGCAGTACTTC. The V call is TRBV6-2 or TRBV6-3, the J call TRBJ2-7; D perhaps matches TRBD2 (6 bases). The germline V gene encodes CDR1 MNHEY and CDR2 SVGEGT. Trimming pared 8 bases from V and 5 bases from J, leaving 16 bases between. The CDR3 sequence is 13 residues long.

This clonotype was seen at least ten times. The chain combines TRBV7-6 with TRBJ2-1; tentatively, D is TRBD1 (5 bases). Between the trimmed V and J ends, which lost 2 bases and 3 bases, there was a span of 11 bases. Germline CDR1 SGHVS, CDR2 FNYEAQ. There are 15 residues in the CDR3. CDR3 bases: TGTGCCAGCAGCTTATATCTAAGGGGCTACAATGAGCAGTTCTTC. Residues: CASSLYLRGYNEQFF.

V gene TRBV5-1 combines with J gene TRBJ1-3, with D perhaps matching TRBD1 (6 bases). Trimming pared 4 bases from V and 1 base from J, leaving 21 bases between. The length of the CDR3 is 18 residues. In germline, CDR1 is SGHRS, CDR2 YFSETQ. CDR3 residues: CASSQRDGGGTSGNTIYF. The CDR3 region has the DNA TGCGCCAGCAGCCAAAGGGATGGAGGGGGAACTTCTGGAAACACCATATATTTT.

In its sample, this clonotype was seen many times. The chain recombines TRBV7-2 with TRBJ1-6; D perhaps matches TRBD1 (6 bases). Per germline, CDR1 SGHTA and CDR2 FQGNSA. The V gene lost 3 bases and the J gene lost 6 bases, with 9 bases spanning the gap. The CDR3 is 14 amino acids. CDR3 region: CASSFTGFNSPLHF. The CDR3, as DNA: TGTGCCAGCAGCTTTACAGGGTTTAATTCACCCCTCCACTTT.

This clonotype showed up many times. This rearrangement joins TRBV28 to TRBJ1-4, with 9 bases identical to TRBD1. Trimming cost V 5 bases and J 12 bases; bases outside gene matches: 13. Germline V CDR1 and CDR2: MDHEN, SYDVKM. The CDR3 spans 15 residues. CDR3 nucleotides: TGTGCCAGCAGTATCGGGACAGGGCAGCGGGAGGAACTGTTTTTT. The encoded protein is CASSIGTGQREELFF.

The rearrangement links TRBV12-3 or TRBV12-4 to TRBJ2-1, with D hard to call. V lost 5 bases to trimming and J lost 2 bases, with 19 bases between them. There are 17 residues in the CDR3. The CDR3 region has the DNA TGTGCCAGCAGTGTGCGTTTTAGGTTACTGACCTACAATGAGCAGTTCTTC. Its protein is CASSVRFRLLTYNEQFF.

On this clonotype itself: A far larger clone is one nucleotide away, so this likely arose from a read error. The rearrangement links TRBV5-4 to TRBJ2-1; D uncertain. This CDR3 contains 14 residues. Trimming removed 0 bases at V and 1 base at J, with 5 bases between. Germline loops: CDR1 SGHNT, CDR2 YYREEE (reference sequence). The CDR3 region is CASSLGQSYNEQFF. The CDR3 DNA follows: TGTGCCAGCAGCTTGGGGCAGTCCTACAATGAGCAGTTCTTC.

This clonotype has ten or more counts. The chain uses TRBV28 and TRBJ2-4; D is possibly TRBD1 (6 bases). Germline V CDR1 and CDR2: MDHEN, SYDVKM. Trimming took off 6 bases at V and 6 bases at J, with 15 bases between the two ends. The CDR3 length is 14 residues. CDR3 sequence (DNA): TGTGCCAGCAGCGAAGGGGGAATACTAAACATTCAGTACTTC. Its protein product is CASSEGGILNIQYF.